This T cell receptor beta chain comes out of a study of shared clonotypes between healthy human individuals (dated by TCRdb to the early 2020s). Notes on the research overall: Three men and a couple of women, aged 18 to 49 years, made up the cohort. For each donor, three plates each were used for CD4 naive and CD4 memory, two plates were used for CD8 naive, and one plate was used for CD8 memory. To estimate repertoire size and how much clonotypes are shared between individuals, the study performed deep sequencing of blood TCR repertoires from about five healthy adults. To increase sequencing depth and limit assay-specific biases, TCR repertoire library preparation and sequencing were carried out by different laboratories using diverse techniques. Between about 0.85 and 8.9 billion PBMCs per donor were obtained by leukapheresis. Paper-wide results and their limitations: Across several donors, around 5.4% of naive CD4, 3.5% of naive CD8, about 2.3% of memory CD4, and under 0.45% of memory CD8 clonotypes were shared. Pairwise subsampling indicated that sequencing depth was expected to affect the degree of clonotype sharing among donors. Clonotypes shared by all four sorted-subset donors showed higher generation probabilities than non-shared clonotypes. Because the study included only a small number of donors, the genetic and exposure-history diversity represented was limited. Estimated clonotype richness was generally larger for naive than for memory subsets. Even with the large sequencing depth, rarefaction of the sorted-subset datasets indicated that sequencing was incomplete. Sampling was restricted to blood, and TCR repertoires in tissues likely differ from the TCR repertoires found in blood.

In regard to this clone: Its antigen is unknown. No base quality information exists; no much larger clone differs at one position.

The germline V gene (reference sequence) gives CDR1 as MNHNY and CDR2 as SVGAGI. Ends trimmed: V by 5 bases, J by 8 bases; bases unmatched to a gene: 11. The CDR3 has 14 amino acids, counting the end cysteine and phenylalanine. Kept here is only the CDR3 DNA, which spans 42 bases and is read in frame from base 1. Using the deep immunoSEQ assay, multiplex PCR amplified TCR CDR3 regions from genomic DNA. For each cell subset, the extracted genomic DNA was distributed evenly across all wells of several immunoSEQ 96-well plates, and each plate served as one replicate. For sorted subsets, 200 to 250 ng genomic DNA, equal to tens of thousands of T cell genomes, was loaded into each replicate PCR. The purified libraries were quantified using a Qubit 3.0 fluorometer, sized with a Bioanalyzer 2100, and then quantified again using the KAPA Library Quantification kit. A separate single-read 150-cycle Illumina NextSeq 550 flow cell was used to sequence each immunoSEQ 96-well plate. Per the authors' processing: Because only junctional sequences without quality scores were contained in the immunoSEQ output, filtering matching that applied to full-length reads could not be performed. Sequences were annotated with PyIR, a Python wrapper for IgBLAST v1.9, using IMGT germline references to assign V/J genes and CDR3. Reads were removed for weak V/J assignments (E-value above 1e-6), missing CDR3, stop codons, out-of-frame junctions, or ambiguous translated residues. V3J clonotypes were defined as sequences sharing the same inferred V gene, J gene, and CDR3 amino acid sequence. Percentage overlap between repertoires was computed as shared unique clonotypes divided by the size of the smaller repertoire. Repertoire richness was assessed with RTK rarefaction, the Chao1 estimator, and Recon v2.1 estimates of unobserved clonotypes. For all TCRbeta clonotypes obtained by the gDNA method from a few donors, generation probabilities were computed with OLGA. TCRdb's version of the immuneACCESS table is confined to in-frame rearrangements and falls short of the full clone set. An unresolved V gene accounts for under half of the shortfall where checked; the remainder is of unknown origin. Clone size and the V and J calls come from that table; the DNA yielded D and trimming. This sample gives 650,000 to 800,000 clones in total; 55% to 80% of them show up just once. The top ten constitute less than 2% of the sample.

Donors were healthy HIV-negative adults with no recently reported acute infections or vaccinations. Only Caucasian adults living in Nashville, Tennessee, USA were represented among the donors. CD4+ T cells were enriched through magnetic negative selection, after which naive cells were positively selected on CD45RA and the remaining negative fraction served as the memory subset. Blood was collected by leukapheresis, and PBMCs were isolated by Ficoll-Histopaque density gradient centrifugation and then cryopreserved in liquid nitrogen vapor phase. Analytical flow cytometry was used to check the purity and quantity of every magnetically sorted T cell population. Each sorted fraction had its genomic DNA isolated and then quantified by UV absorbance on a Nanodrop 2000c.

Source material: memory CD4+ T cells sorted from blood. Per the publication, the cell subset or site label means: CD45RA-negative fraction. The rearrangement joined TRBV6-6 to TRBJ1-2; 7 junctional bases match TRBD1. The receptor was derived from a woman aged 30 to 39 in good health. The CDR3 corresponds to CASSQPGQPLGYTF. The DNA sequence is given as TGTGCCAGCAGTCAGCCGGGACAGCCTTTAGGCTACACCTTC.